This T cell receptor (beta chain) was documented in a study of T cells in localized non-small cell lung cancer. Here immunoSEQ multiplex PCR was the method, and the copy in TCRdb shows in-frame clones only, minus some. Found here are some 17,000 clones, approximately 82% of them singletons; the top ten hold roughly 34%. Trimming shortened V by 4 bases and J by 0 bases, and 15 bases separated the two germline ends. CDR3 length equals 16 residues. Germline V CDR1 and CDR2: SGHRS, YFSETQ. This chain uses TRBV5-1 with TRBJ2-3; possibly TRBD1 or TRBD2 for D (7 bases each). The TCR comes from a male donor older than 55 with stage III lung adenocarcinoma. The sequencing here drew on peripheral blood, taken before any cancer treatment. DNA for the CDR3: TGCGCCAGCAGCCAGAGGGGGGGACAGAGCACAGATACGCAGTATTTT. It translates to CASSQRGGQSTDTQYF.